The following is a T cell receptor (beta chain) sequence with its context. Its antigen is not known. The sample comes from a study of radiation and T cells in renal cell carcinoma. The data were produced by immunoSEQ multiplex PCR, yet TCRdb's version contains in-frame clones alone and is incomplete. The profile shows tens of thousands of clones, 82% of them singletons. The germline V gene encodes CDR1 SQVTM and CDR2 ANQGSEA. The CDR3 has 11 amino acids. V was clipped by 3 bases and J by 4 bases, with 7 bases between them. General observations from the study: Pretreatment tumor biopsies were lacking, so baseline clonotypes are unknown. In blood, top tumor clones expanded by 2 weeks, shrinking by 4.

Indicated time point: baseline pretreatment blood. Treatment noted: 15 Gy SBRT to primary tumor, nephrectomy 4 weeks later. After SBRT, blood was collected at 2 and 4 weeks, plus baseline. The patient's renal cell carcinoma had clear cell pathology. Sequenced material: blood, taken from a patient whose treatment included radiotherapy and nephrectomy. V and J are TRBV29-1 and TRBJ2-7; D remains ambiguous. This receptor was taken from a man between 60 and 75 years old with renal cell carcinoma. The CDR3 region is CSVDGRYEQYF. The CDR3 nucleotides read TGCAGCGTTGATGGGCGTTACGAGCAGTACTTC.